A selection of T cell receptor beta chains follows, all from one sample in a study of identical twins. TCRdb fed the 5' RACE reads into MiXCR, producing one record per CDR3 protein. The sample lists fewer than 800,000 distinct CDR3 sequences, around 7.5% occurring once. These data were likewise used in another study, on yellow fever vaccine responses in identical twins.

Sequencing used PBMCs. The receptor source for this set is a woman between 18 and 29 years old in good health. CDR3s include the opening cysteine and the closing phenylalanine or tryptophan. A D gene is named only where the DNA matches it firmly. Size is stated for part of the rows, as once, few or many counts, or as a class when the clone is expanded.

V gene	J gene	D gene	clone size	CDR3 protein	CDR3 DNA
TRBV18	TRBJ1-1	NA	few	CASSPRLAGENTEAFF	TGTGCCAGCTCACCAAGGCTCGCAGGAGAGAACACTGAAGCTTTCTTT
TRBV5-8	TRBJ1-6	NA	few	CASIIRGSYSPLHF	TGTGCCAGCATCATTCGGGGTAGTTATTCACCCCTCCACTTT
TRBV11-2	TRBJ2-3	TRBD2	NA	CASSLVGTRIADTQYF	TGTGCCAGCAGCTTAGTGGGGACTAGAATCGCAGATACGCAGTATTTT
TRBV7-6	TRBJ2-3	NA	NA	CASSLERRRRLADTQYF	TGTGCCAGCAGCTTAGAGCGCCGGAGACGGCTCGCAGATACGCAGTATTTT
TRBV7-6	TRBJ1-1	TRBD1	many	CASSSDRGGEAFF	TGTGCCAGCAGCTCCGACAGGGGTGGTGAAGCTTTCTTT
TRBV14	TRBJ2-5	NA	many	CASSQPSKIQETQYF	TGTGCCAGCAGCCAACCTTCAAAGATCCAAGAGACCCAGTACTTC
TRBV27	TRBJ2-1	NA	NA	CASSWGGHEQFF	TGTGCCAGCAGTTGGGGCGGCCATGAGCAGTTCTTC
TRBV12-3/TRBV12-4	TRBJ1-2	NA	many	CASSFSGQVDYGYTF	TGTGCCAGCAGTTTCTCAGGGCAGGTAGACTATGGCTACACCTTC
TRBV10-3	TRBJ2-1	TRBD1	many	CAISQGQGVKSRNEQFF	TGTGCCATCAGTCAAGGACAGGGGGTTAAAAGTCGAAATGAGCAGTTCTTC
TRBV6-1	TRBJ1-2	NA	many	CASSETGRSGYTF	TGTGCCAGCAGCGAGACGGGACGGTCTGGCTACACCTTC
TRBV29-1	TRBJ1-1	NA	NA	CSAGPTLNTEAFF	TGCAGCGCTGGCCCTACACTGAACACTGAAGCTTTCTTT
TRBV10-3	TRBJ2-2	NA	many	CASGANTGELFF	TGTGCCTCCGGGGCTAACACCGGGGAGCTGTTTTTT
TRBV2	TRBJ2-2	NA	NA	CASRGDLGVTGELFF	TGTGCCAGCAGGGGGGACTTGGGAGTTACCGGGGAGCTGTTTTTT
TRBV20-1	TRBJ2-1	NA	NA	CSARDGAGPHNKQFF	TGCAGTGCTAGAGATGGTGCAGGTCCTCACAATAAGCAGTTCTTC
TRBV12-3/TRBV12-4	TRBJ1-4	NA	NA	CASSFLGSGEKLFF	TGTGCCAGCAGTTTCTTGGGATCTGGGGAAAAACTGTTTTTT
TRBV5-1	TRBJ2-7	NA	few	CASSLDPASSYEQYF	TGCGCCAGCAGCTTGGATCCAGCTAGCTCCTACGAGCAGTACTTC
TRBV20-1	TRBJ2-5	TRBD2	NA	CSASFSSSGNQETQYF	TGCAGTGCTAGTTTTTCGTCTAGCGGGAACCAAGAGACCCAGTACTTC
TRBV3-1	TRBJ2-1	TRBD2	many	CASSQVGGSSYEQFF	TGTGCCAGCAGCCAAGTTGGCGGGAGTAGCTATGAGCAGTTCTTC
TRBV5-1	TRBJ2-7	NA	few	CASSPRLGPGGSYEQYF	TGCGCCAGCAGCCCGAGACTAGGCCCCGGAGGTTCCTACGAGCAGTACTTC
TRBV4-2	TRBJ1-1	NA	many	CASSREEGVTEAFF	TGTGCCAGCAGCCGTGAGGAGGGGGTCACTGAAGCTTTCTTT
TRBV12-3/TRBV12-4	TRBJ2-3	NA	few	CASSPKLATDTQYF	TGTGCCAGCAGTCCAAAACTGGCGACAGATACGCAGTATTTT
TRBV7-3	TRBJ2-5	TRBD2	NA	CASSLTSSGLTAQYF	TGTGCCAGCAGCTTAACGTCTAGCGGGCTCACGGCCCAGTACTTC
TRBV10-1	TRBJ1-6	TRBD1	few	CASPPWDRGPHSPLHF	TGCGCCAGCCCCCCCTGGGACAGGGGGCCTCATTCACCCCTCCACTTT
TRBV7-2	TRBJ2-5	TRBD2	few	CASSTPGLAGQETQYF	TGTGCCAGCAGCACCCCGGGACTAGCGGGACAAGAGACCCAGTACTTC
TRBV7-6	TRBJ2-7	TRBD2	NA	CASSLASSGKTYEQYF	TGTGCCAGCAGCTTAGCGAGTAGCGGGAAAACCTACGAGCAGTACTTC
TRBV7-3	TRBJ2-1	NA	few	CASSFRLVSYNEQFF	TGTGCCAGCAGCTTTCGCTTAGTTTCCTACAATGAGCAGTTCTTC
TRBV11-2	TRBJ2-1	TRBD2	NA	CASSMTSEQFF	TGTGCCAGCAGCATGACTAGCGAGCAGTTCTTC
TRBV3-1	TRBJ1-1	TRBD1	few	CASSSLTGRGRAFF	TGTGCCAGCAGCTCCCTGACAGGGAGAGGTCGCGCTTTCTTT
TRBV12-3/TRBV12-4	TRBJ2-3	NA	few	CASSAVGTQYF	TGTGCCAGCAGTGCGGTGGGCACGCAGTATTTT
TRBV2	TRBJ1-5	NA	many	CASSEERAVNQPQHF	TGTGCCAGCAGTGAAGAGCGCGCGGTCAATCAGCCCCAGCATTTT
TRBV27	TRBJ1-1	NA	many	CASSPQVELPEAFF	TGTGCCAGCAGTCCACAAGTCGAGCTACCCGAAGCTTTCTTT
TRBV12-3/TRBV12-4	TRBJ1-1	NA	many	CASSEGVGTEAFF	TGTGCCAGCAGTGAGGGGGTAGGCACTGAAGCTTTCTTT
TRBV20-1	TRBJ1-2	NA	many	CSARDQGTGGGYTF	TGCAGTGCTAGAGATCAAGGGACTGGGGGAGGCTACACCTTC
TRBV5-1	TRBJ1-1	NA	many	CASSLTIGAEAFF	TGCGCCAGCAGCTTAACGATTGGGGCTGAAGCTTTCTTT
TRBV28	TRBJ2-1	TRBD1	few	CASSPQGSGNEQFF	TGTGCCAGCAGTCCACAGGGGTCGGGGAATGAGCAGTTCTTC
TRBV7-8	TRBJ2-7	NA	few	CASSSNQGIYEQYF	TGTGCCAGCAGCTCCAACCAGGGTATCTACGAGCAGTACTTC
TRBV11-2	TRBJ1-2	NA	NA	CASSLAGDRGYTF	TGTGCCAGCAGCTTAGCGGGGGATAGGGGCTACACCTTC
TRBV7-9	TRBJ2-3	NA	NA	CASSLTVGGPSDTQYF	TGTGCCAGCAGCTTGACGGTGGGGGGGCCCTCAGATACGCAGTATTTT
TRBV20-1	TRBJ2-3	TRBD2	NA	CSASALPTSGITDTQYF	TGCAGTGCTAGCGCGTTACCGACTAGCGGGATAACAGATACGCAGTATTTT
TRBV19	TRBJ2-5	TRBD1	NA	CASRRSGGAETQYF	TGTGCCAGTAGAAGATCAGGGGGCGCAGAGACCCAGTACTTC
TRBV12-3/TRBV12-4	TRBJ1-4	NA	many	CASSLMGNSAEKLFF	TGTGCCAGCAGTTTAATGGGAAACTCTGCGGAAAAACTGTTTTTT
TRBV5-1	TRBJ2-6	TRBD2	NA	CASSFSPTSGRSSGANVLTF	TGCGCCAGCAGCTTCTCTCCGACTAGCGGGAGATCTAGTGGGGCCAACGTCCTGACTTTC
TRBV12-3/TRBV12-4	TRBJ1-4	NA	NA	CASSSRTSNEKLFF	TGTGCCAGCAGTTCAAGGACCTCTAATGAAAAACTGTTTTTT
TRBV14	TRBJ2-4	TRBD1	NA	CASSPGQGSDIQYF	TGTGCCAGCAGCCCAGGACAGGGATCCGACATTCAGTACTTC
TRBV20-1	TRBJ2-3	NA	few	CSARTGGHTDTQYF	TGCAGTGCTAGAACTGGGGGGCACACAGATACGCAGTATTTT
TRBV6-1	TRBJ1-5	NA	many	CASRPGTAYSNQPQHF	TGTGCCAGCAGACCCGGGACGGCATATAGCAATCAGCCCCAGCATTTT
TRBV10-3	TRBJ2-7	NA	many	CAISGSSGEQYF	TGTGCCATCAGTGGCAGTTCCGGCGAGCAGTACTTC
TRBV7-8	TRBJ2-7	TRBD1	few	CASSLNRGPHEQYF	TGTGCCAGCAGCTTAAACAGGGGGCCCCACGAGCAGTACTTC
TRBV2	TRBJ1-4	NA	few	CASRAAQGGEKLFF	TGTGCCAGCAGGGCGGCACAGGGAGGGGAAAAACTGTTTTTT
TRBV7-3	TRBJ1-1	NA	few	CASSKSQDSEAFF	TGTGCCAGCAGCAAAAGTCAGGACAGTGAAGCTTTCTTT
TRBV7-9	TRBJ1-1	TRBD1	NA	CASSPWTGGTEAFF	TGTGCCAGCAGCCCCTGGACAGGGGGCACTGAAGCTTTCTTT
TRBV3-1	TRBJ1-3	NA	many	CASSLPGHGSSGNTIYF	TGTGCCAGCAGCCTCCCGGGACATGGCTCCTCTGGAAACACCATATATTTT
TRBV12-3/TRBV12-4	TRBJ1-5	TRBD1	many	CASSSQGGNQPQHF	TGTGCCAGCAGTTCCCAGGGGGGCAATCAGCCCCAGCATTTT
TRBV2	TRBJ1-6	TRBD1	NA	CASTRTGGTNSPLHF	TGTGCCAGCACCAGAACAGGGGGCACGAATTCACCCCTCCACTTT
TRBV2	TRBJ2-4	NA	NA	CASSEVGEYLAKNIQYF	TGTGCCAGCAGTGAAGTGGGGGAGTACCTAGCCAAAAACATTCAGTACTTC
TRBV14	TRBJ2-1	NA	few	CASSPPLQVSAYNEQFF	TGTGCCAGCAGCCCCCCTCTACAGGTTTCCGCCTACAATGAGCAGTTCTTC
TRBV28	TRBJ2-5	TRBD1	few	CASSLPTKDRGRETQYF	TGTGCCAGCAGTTTACCAACAAAGGACAGGGGTAGGGAGACCCAGTACTTC
TRBV12-3/TRBV12-4	TRBJ2-7	NA	NA	CASSPGTPGSYEQYF	TGTGCCAGCAGTCCGGGGACACCAGGTAGCTACGAGCAGTACTTC
TRBV3-1	TRBJ1-1	NA	NA	CASSQFVGPPITEAFF	TGTGCCAGCAGCCAATTCGTTGGGCCCCCGATAACTGAAGCTTTCTTT